Below are 32 T cell receptor beta chains sequenced from a single sample in a study of blood T cell repertoires in COVID-19. TCRdb's table, derived via immunoSEQ multiplex PCR, lists solely in-frame clones and lacks some. The sample contains under 300,000 clones, 84% of which appear only once. Source material: peripheral blood. Receptor source: a human donor with COVID-19, enrolled during active disease. The donor label of this sample is uncertain.

In DNA form, the CDR3 reads TGCAGCCACGCTAGGATAGGCGGGAGTACTGACGGGGAGCTGTTTTTT. This sequence encodes CSHARIGGSTDGELFF. The rearrangement uses TRBV29-1 and TRBJ2-2; 7 bases match TRBD2. After removal of 8 bases from V and 7 bases from J, the junction contained 19 bases not matched to a gene. The CDR3 is made up of 16 amino acids. Germline CDR1 and CDR2: SQVTM and ANQGSEA.

The chain is built from TRBV3-1 (or the pseudogene TRBV3-2) and TRBJ2-7; TRBD2 matches at 7 bases. This CDR3 comprises 16 residues. V gave up 1 base and J gave up 4 bases; unmatched junction bases: 10. The V gene's germline CDR1 is LGHDT and CDR2 YNNKEL (reference sequence). The CDR3: CASSQGASGGIYEQYF. As DNA, the CDR3 is TGTGCCAGCAGCCAAGGGGCTAGCGGAGGGATTTACGAGCAGTACTTC.

CDR3 loop: CATKGLAGGYEQFF. The CDR3 DNA is TGTGCCACCAAAGGACTAGCGGGAGGCTATGAGCAGTTCTTC. The chain combines TRBV15 with TRBJ2-1; 14 bases are shared with TRBD2. Germline values: CDR1 LNHNV, CDR2 YYDKDF (reference sequence). V was pared by 7 bases and J by 8 bases, with 4 bases of the junction left unmatched. The CDR3 sequence is 14 residues long.

CDR3 coding DNA: TGTGCCAGCAGTGAACAGAGCTCTGGGGCCAACGTCCTGACTTTC. This translates into CASSEQSSGANVLTF. V gene TRBV6-4 combines with J gene TRBJ2-6, with D hard to call. There are 15 residues in the CDR3. Between the trimmed V and J ends, which lost 3 bases and 0 bases, there was a span of 6 bases. The germline gives CDR1 MRHNA, CDR2 SNTAGT.

The rearrangement joins TRBV5-1 to TRBJ1-1, with D possibly TRBD1 on 5 matching bases. The CDR3 extends over 15 amino acids. V was pared by 0 bases and J by 5 bases, with 14 bases between. From germline, CDR1 is SGHRS and CDR2 YFSETQ. The CDR3: CASSLEAGRRTEAFF. The CDR3 nucleotides are TGCGCCAGCAGCTTGGAGGCAGGGAGGAGGACTGAAGCTTTCTTT.

In DNA, the CDR3 is TGCGCCAGCAGCTTGGAGGCGGACTTAAACTATGGCTACACCTTC. Protein product: CASSLEADLNYGYTF. The gene calls are TRBV5-1 and TRBJ1-2; no clear D. The CDR3 length is 15 residues. Looked up from germline, CDR1 is SGHRS and CDR2 is YFSETQ. Trimming pared 0 bases from V and 2 bases from J, leaving 11 bases between.

The chain uses TRBV18 and TRBJ1-6, with 8 bases aligning to TRBD1. The CDR3 runs to 17 residues. Trimming removed 3 bases from V and 6 bases from J; junction bases left unmatched: 10. Germline CDR1 KGHSH, CDR2 LQKENI. CDR3: CASSPFQGAGGNSPLHF. The DNA of the CDR3 is TGTGCCAGCTCACCTTTCCAGGGGGCTGGAGGTAATTCACCCCTCCACTTT.

The J gene is TRBJ1-1, the V gene TRBV2; D ambiguous. CDR1 is SNHLY and CDR2 is FYNNEI in the germline V gene. The length of the CDR3 is 13 residues. The ends were cut back, 6 bases at V and 1 base at J, with 9 bases in the middle. DNA for the CDR3: TGTGCCAGCAGCTATGATACGAACACTGAAGCTTTCTTT. It encodes CASSYDTNTEAFF.

The chain combines TRBV23-1 with TRBJ2-5, with a possible D match to TRBD2 (6 bases). TRBV23-1 is annotated as an ORF whose role is uncertain. This CDR3 has 15 residues. V was trimmed by 8 bases and J by 4 bases, leaving 20 bases between them. The CDR3 DNA follows: TGCGCCAGCTCGCTCCCTTGGGGGAGGAGAGAGACCCAGTACTTC. Its translation: CASSLPWGRRETQYF.

The rearrangement joins TRBV7-6 to TRBJ2-1, with TRBD2 matching 13 bases. CDR3 length: 15 amino acids. Trimming cost V 5 bases and J 8 bases; bases outside gene matches: 6. Germline CDR1 reads SGHVS; CDR2 reads FNYEAQ. CDR3 nucleotides: TGTGCCAGCAGCATTGGACTAGCGGGAGTAGATGAGCAGTTCTTC. This codes for CASSIGLAGVDEQFF.

This chain joins TRBV6-5 and TRBJ1-1; 7 bases map to TRBD1. J lost 5 bases, V lost 6 bases, and 9 bases had no gene match. The CDR3 loop spans 14 amino acids. Germline-derived CDR1 and CDR2 are MNHEY and SVGAGI. The CDR3 is CASSIGGDVTEAFF. CDR3 sequence (DNA): TGTGCCAGCAGCATAGGGGGCGATGTAACTGAAGCTTTCTTT.

This clone was observed once. The V call is TRBV7-3, the J call TRBJ2-7, with D perhaps TRBD2 (6 bases). The CDR3 extends over 13 amino acids. Germline V CDR1 and CDR2: SGHTA, FQGTGA. Trimming cost V 2 bases and J 6 bases, with 11 bases left between them. CDR3 nucleotide sequence: TGTGCCAGCAGCTTAGCCCCACTAGCCGAGCAGTACTTC. Translation gives CASSLAPLAEQYF.

The genes are TRBV28 and TRBJ2-7, with D possibly TRBD2 on 5 matching bases. V was trimmed by 2 bases and J by 0 bases, leaving 8 bases between them. The length of the CDR3 is 14 residues. CDR1 is MDHEN, CDR2 SYDVKM, per germline. The CDR3 bases are TGTGCCAGCAGTTTAGGACTTTTCTCCTACGAGCAGTACTTC. Amino acids: CASSLGLFSYEQYF.

In its sample, this clone was seen once. V is TRBV3-1 (or the pseudogene TRBV3-2) and J is TRBJ1-4; D is unresolved. Trimming shortened V by 5 bases and J by 8 bases, and 15 bases separated the two germline ends. The CDR3 has 14 residues. Looked up from germline, CDR1 is LGHDT and CDR2 is YNNKEL (reference sequence). The CDR3 is CASSSGVGGEKLFF. CDR3 coding DNA: TGTGCCAGCAGCTCCGGGGTTGGAGGGGAAAAACTGTTTTTT.

The V call is TRBV5-1, the J call TRBJ1-2, with D possibly matching TRBD1 (6 bases). CDR3 length: 14 amino acids. Trimming took off 4 bases at V and 2 bases at J, with 12 bases between the two ends. The germline gives CDR1 SGHRS, CDR2 YFSETQ. The CDR3 DNA is TGCGCCAGCAGCCGAGGGGGATCGAACTATGGCTACACCTTC. Translated, it gives CASSRGGSNYGYTF.

The V call is TRBV19, the J call TRBJ2-7, with a tentative D call TRBD2 (7 bases). The ends were cut back, 2 bases at V and 7 bases at J, with 15 bases in the middle. Per the germline V gene, CDR1 is LNHDA and CDR2 is SQIVND (reference sequence). CDR3 length: 14 residues. CDR3 bases: TGTGCCAGTAGTATAAGGGGGGGCCCTGGAGAGCAGTACTTC. This encodes CASSIRGGPGEQYF.

This clone was recorded once. CDR3 sequence (DNA): TGTGCCAGTAGTCCCGACAGGGATAATCAGCCCCAGCATTTT. It specifies CASSPDRDNQPQHF. The chain recombines TRBV19 with TRBJ1-5, with TRBD1 matching 7 bases. Trimming took 5 bases from V and 4 from J; bases not matched to a gene: 5. This CDR3 is 14 amino acids long. The V gene's germline CDR1 is LNHDA and CDR2 SQIVND (reference sequence).

This chain joins TRBV14 and TRBJ1-1; D not resolved. The V gene lost 4 bases and the J gene lost 11 bases, with 17 bases spanning the gap. Germline lookup yields CDR1 SGHDN and CDR2 FVKESK. The CDR3 has 13 residues. CDR3 loop: CASSPRGRSAAFF. CDR3 nucleotide sequence: TGTGCCAGCAGCCCGCGGGGAAGATCGGCGGCTTTCTTT.

The chain carries TRBV6-2 or TRBV6-3 and TRBJ2-5, with TRBD2 matching 11 bases. Unmatched junction bases numbered 3, after V lost 5 bases and J lost 1 base. The CDR3 length is 15 residues. Germline lookup yields CDR1 MNHEY and CDR2 SVGEGT. The CDR3 nucleotides read TGTGCCAGCAGTAGGGGACTAGCGGTCCAAGAGACCCAGTACTTC. Translating it yields CASSRGLAVQETQYF.

The J gene is TRBJ2-2, the V gene TRBV2; 12 bases fit TRBD2. This CDR3 is 19 amino acids long. Looked up from germline, CDR1 is SNHLY and CDR2 is FYNNEI. Germline trimming cut 6 bases from V and 4 bases from J; bases unmatched to any gene: 15. The CDR3 DNA sequence: TGTGCCAGCAGGTCCAGACTAGCGGGAGACGGGATGACCACCGGGGAGCTGTTTTTT. It codes for CASRSRLAGDGMTTGELFF.

The chain uses TRBV21-1 and TRBJ2-1; no DNA check was done on the table's D call, TRBD2. TRBV21-1 is reported as a pseudogene. This CDR3 has 17 amino acids. The CDR3 here is CASSKKRGGRAYNEQFF. DNA of the CDR3: TGTGCCAGCAGCAAAAAGCGGGGCGGGAGGGCCTACAATGAGCAGTTCTTC.

CDR3: CASSLLGTGGKETQYF. The CDR3 DNA is TGTGCCAGCAGCTTATTAGGCACAGGAGGGAAGGAGACCCAGTACTTC. The chain is built from TRBV7-6 and TRBJ2-5; weak D call: TRBD2 (6 bases). Germline-derived CDR1 and CDR2 are SGHVS and FNYEAQ. Between the trimmed V and J ends, which lost 2 bases and 5 bases, there was a span of 18 bases. This CDR3 is 16 amino acids long. The entire variable domain, with the rest obtained from reference TRBV7-6 and TRBJ2-5, is as follows: GAGVSQSPRYKVTKRGQDVALRCDPISGHVSLYWYRQALGQGPEFLTYFNYEAQQDKSGLPNDRFSAERPEGSISTLTIQRTEQRDSAMYRCASSLLGTGGKETQYFGPGTRLLVL.

The chain employs TRBV14 and TRBJ1-6; 10 bases are shared with TRBD1. V lost 3 bases to trimming and J lost 6 bases; unmatched junction nucleotides: 5. CDR1 and CDR2 from the germline V gene are SGHDN and FVKESK. This CDR3 is built from 16 residues. CDR3 residues: CASSHLDRGGNSPLHF. In DNA form, the CDR3 reads TGTGCCAGCAGCCACCTGGACAGGGGGGGTAATTCACCCCTCCACTTT.

The genes are TRBV20-1 and TRBJ2-2, with unresolved D. Germline V CDR1 and CDR2: DFQATT, SNEGSKA (reference sequence). V dropped 5 bases and J dropped 8 bases, with 6 bases sitting between them. CDR3 length equals 10 residues. The CDR3 loop reads CSAFGGELFF. CDR3 sequence (DNA): TGCAGTGCTTTCGGGGGGGAGCTGTTTTTT.

The chain combines TRBV18 with TRBJ2-7; TRBD2 matches 8 bases. The trim removed 0 bases at V and 2 bases at J, leaving 3 bases unmatched. Per germline, CDR1 KGHSH and CDR2 LQKENI. This CDR3 has 15 residues. The CDR3 protein is CASSPPAGGTYEQYF. Here the CDR3 DNA reads TGTGCCAGCTCACCACCGGCGGGGGGCACCTACGAGCAGTACTTC. Supplemented by reference TRBV18 and TRBJ2-7, the full variable domain reads NAGVMQNPRHLVRRRGQEARLRCSPMKGHSHVYWYRQLPEEGLKFMVYLQKENIIDESGMPKERFSAEFPKEGPSILRIQQVVRGDSAAYFCASSPPAGGTYEQYFGPGTRLTVT.

Comment on this clone: Additional DNA sequences in this sample encode the identical CDR3. The chain links TRBV3-1 (or the pseudogene TRBV3-2) to TRBJ2-3, with 11 bases that match TRBD2. V gave up 1 base and J gave up 3 bases; unmatched junction bases: 3. The length of the CDR3 is 16 residues. The germline V gene has CDR1 LGHDT and CDR2 YNNKEL (reference sequence). The CDR3 sequence is CASSQGLAGGTDTQYF. CDR3 sequence (DNA): TGTGCCAGCAGCCAAGGGCTAGCGGGAGGTACAGATACGCAGTATTTT.

This sequence joins TRBV27 and TRBJ2-1; 12 nucleotides line up with TRBD2. V trimming: 5 bases; J trimming: 4 bases; junction bases outside the gene matches: 3. The CDR3 sequence is 15 residues long. Germline CDR1 MNHEY, CDR2 SMNVEV (reference sequence). CDR3 in DNA: TGTGCCAGCAGTACCGGGACTAGCGGGTACAATGAGCAGTTCTTC. It encodes CASSTGTSGYNEQFF.

V gene TRBV28 combines with J gene TRBJ1-6; D remains ambiguous. CDR1 is MDHEN, CDR2 SYDVKM, per germline. V lost 8 bases and J 3 bases, leaving 8 bases between the germline ends. The CDR3 covers 13 residues. The CDR3 DNA is TGTGCCAGCCAGGTGGACTATAATTCACCCCTCCACTTT. It translates to CASQVDYNSPLHF. Together with reference TRBV28 and TRBJ1-6, the CDR3 gives the full variable domain: DVKVTQSSRYLVKRTGEKVFLECVQDMDHENMFWYRQDPGLGLRLIYFSYDVKMKEKGDIPEGYSVSREKKERFSLILESASTNQTSMYLCASQVDYNSPLHFGNGTRLTVT.

In its sample, this clone was seen once. The chain links TRBV28 to TRBJ2-5, with 11 bases aligning to TRBD2. Germline CDR1 reads MDHEN; CDR2 reads SYDVKM. V lost 7 bases and J lost 5; bases outside the gene matches: 6. The CDR3 consists of 14 residues. The CDR3 coding sequence is TGTGCCAGCATGCTAGCGGGAGGAGGGGAGACCCAGTACTTC. Protein: CASMLAGGGETQYF.

The CDR3 is CASSLVAADTQYF. The CDR3 nucleotides are TGTGCCAGCAGCTTAGTAGCCGCAGATACGCAGTATTTT. V and J are TRBV7-2 and TRBJ2-3; D unresolved. The V end was cut by 1 base, the J end by 4 bases, with 6 bases between. This CDR3 has 13 amino acids. Germline V gene sequence: CDR1 SGHTA, CDR2 FQGNSA. The whole variable domain, remainder taken from reference TRBV7-2 and TRBJ2-3, is GAGVSQSPSNKVTEKGKDVELRCDPISGHTALYWYRQSLGQGLEFLIYFQGNSAPDKSGLPSDRFSAERTGGSVSTLTIQRTQQEDSAVYLCASSLVAADTQYFGPGTRLTVL.

This clone appeared a few times. The rearrangement joins TRBV9 to TRBJ2-2; tentative D call: TRBD2 (6 bases). The CDR3 is 16 amino acids. V lost 5 bases and J 5 bases, leaving 19 bases between the germline ends. Germline lookup yields CDR1 SGDLS and CDR2 YYNGEE. CDR3 residues: CASSHRLEGPTGELFF. For the CDR3, the DNA is TGTGCCAGCAGTCATCGGCTGGAGGGCCCGACCGGGGAGCTGTTTTTT.

This chain uses TRBV15 with TRBJ2-7; 8 bases map to TRBD2. This CDR3 has 18 amino acids. Looked up from germline, CDR1 is LNHNV and CDR2 is YYDKDF (reference sequence). V was pared by 0 bases and J by 3 bases, with 13 bases of the junction left unmatched. CDR3 DNA sequence: TGTGCCACCAGCAGAGATAAAAGGAGGCTAGCGGGCGACTACGAGCAGTACTTC. Its translation is CATSRDKRRLAGDYEQYF.